This TCR beta chain was recorded in a study of blood T cells in healthy people across ages. Background on the study: About one barcoded TCR beta cDNA was captured per two T cells. Points from the study as a whole: The CMV status of each donor remained undetermined, and this could have confounded shifts in expanded clonotypes.

This clonotype was found once. Its antigen is still unknown. The second PCR ran roughly 6 to 12 cycles with a sample-barcoded 5' primer and J-beta primers. TCRdb fed the 5' RACE reads into MiXCR, producing one record per CDR3 protein. The repertoire holds more than 800,000 distinct CDR3 sequences, less than 50% seen once, with 15% to 20% in the top ten. The draw of peripheral blood yielded ten milliliters from each donor. This CDR3 spans 16 amino acids. Trimming took off 2 bases at V and 0 bases at J, with 13 bases between the two ends. Germline lookup yields CDR1 MDHEN and CDR2 SYDVKM. The gene calls are TRBV28 and TRBJ1-2; D gene unclear. This receptor was obtained from a woman aged 60-75 years in good health. Sequencing used blood. CDR3 amino acids: CASSLGPNSANYGYTF. In nucleotides, the CDR3 is TGTGCCAGCAGTTTAGGGCCAAACTCAGCTAACTATGGCTACACCTTC.